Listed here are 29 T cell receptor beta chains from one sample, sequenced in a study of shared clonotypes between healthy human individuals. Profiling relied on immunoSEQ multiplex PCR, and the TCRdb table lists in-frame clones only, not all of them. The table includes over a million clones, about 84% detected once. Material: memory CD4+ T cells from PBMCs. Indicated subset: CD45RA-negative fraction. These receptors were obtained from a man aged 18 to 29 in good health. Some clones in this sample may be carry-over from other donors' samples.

In DNA form, the CDR3 reads TGTGCCAGCAGTAGGGGACAGATAATCCAAGAGACCCAGTACTTC. Its translation: CASSRGQIIQETQYF. V and J are TRBV28 and TRBJ2-5; 7 positions match TRBD1. Germline trimming cut 5 bases from V and 1 base from J; bases unmatched to any gene: 7. The CDR3 is 15 amino acids. Germline V gene sequence: CDR1 MDHEN, CDR2 SYDVKM.

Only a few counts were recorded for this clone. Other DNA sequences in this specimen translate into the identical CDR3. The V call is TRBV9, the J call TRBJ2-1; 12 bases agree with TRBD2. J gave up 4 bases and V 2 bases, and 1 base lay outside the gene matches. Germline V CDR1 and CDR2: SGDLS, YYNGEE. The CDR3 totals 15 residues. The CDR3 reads CASSVGTSGYNEQFF. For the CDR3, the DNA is TGTGCCAGCAGCGTTGGGACTAGCGGGTACAATGAGCAGTTCTTC.

The CDR3 DNA sequence: TGTGCCAGCAGCGTTACCGGGACTAGCGGAGGTGAGCAGTTCTTC. Its protein is CASSVTGTSGGEQFF. V usage is TRBV9 and J usage is TRBJ2-1; 11 positions agree with TRBD2. CDR1 and CDR2 from the germline V gene are SGDLS and YYNGEE. This CDR3 contains 15 residues. V lost 2 bases and J lost 9; bases outside the gene matches: 7.

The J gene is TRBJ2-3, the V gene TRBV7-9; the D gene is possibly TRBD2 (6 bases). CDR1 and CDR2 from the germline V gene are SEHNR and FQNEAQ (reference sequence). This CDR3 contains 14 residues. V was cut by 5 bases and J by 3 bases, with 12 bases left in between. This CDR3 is CASSMTRETDTQYF. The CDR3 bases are TGTGCCAGCAGCATGACACGGGAGACAGATACGCAGTATTTT.

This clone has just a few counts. CDR3 sequence: CASYALGADTQYF. The CDR3 nucleotides read TGCGCCAGCTATGCTCTAGGGGCAGATACGCAGTATTTT. V gene TRBV5-1 combines with J gene TRBJ2-3; D perhaps matches TRBD1 (5 bases). The CDR3 sequence is 13 residues long. V lost 7 bases to trimming and J lost 4 bases, with 13 bases between them. Germline-derived CDR1 and CDR2 are SGHRS and YFSETQ.

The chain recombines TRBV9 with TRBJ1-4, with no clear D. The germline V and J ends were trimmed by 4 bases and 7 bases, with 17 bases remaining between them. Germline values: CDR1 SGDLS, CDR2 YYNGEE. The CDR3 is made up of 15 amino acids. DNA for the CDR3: TGTGCCAGCAGCTCCCGAGAAGGAAGAGGTGAAAAACTGTTTTTT. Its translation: CASSSREGRGEKLFF.

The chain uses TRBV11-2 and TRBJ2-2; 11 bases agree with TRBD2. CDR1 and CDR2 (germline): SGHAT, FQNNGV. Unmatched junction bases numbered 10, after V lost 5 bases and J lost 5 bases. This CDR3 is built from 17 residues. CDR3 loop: CASSLRGASGRTGELFF. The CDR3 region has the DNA TGTGCCAGCAGCCTACGTGGTGCTAGCGGGAGGACCGGGGAGCTGTTTTTT.

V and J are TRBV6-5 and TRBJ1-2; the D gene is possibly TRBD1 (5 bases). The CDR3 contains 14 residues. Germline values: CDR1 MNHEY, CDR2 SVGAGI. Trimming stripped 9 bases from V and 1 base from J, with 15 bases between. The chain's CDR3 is CASFAGQGNYGYTF. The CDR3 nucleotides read TGTGCCAGTTTCGCGGGGCAGGGTAACTATGGCTACACCTTC.

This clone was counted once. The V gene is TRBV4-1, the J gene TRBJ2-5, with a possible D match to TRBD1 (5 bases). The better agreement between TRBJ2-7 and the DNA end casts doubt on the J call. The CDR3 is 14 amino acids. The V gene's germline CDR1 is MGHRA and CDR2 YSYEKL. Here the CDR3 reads CASSQGQGSYEQYF. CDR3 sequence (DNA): TGCGCCAGCAGCCAAGGCCAGGGATCCTACGAGCAGTACTTC.

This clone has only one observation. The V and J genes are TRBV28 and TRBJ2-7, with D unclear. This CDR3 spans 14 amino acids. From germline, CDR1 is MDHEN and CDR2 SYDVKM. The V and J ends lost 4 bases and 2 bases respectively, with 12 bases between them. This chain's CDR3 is CASSSPAGTYEQYF. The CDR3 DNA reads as TGTGCCAGCAGTTCCCCAGCAGGAACCTACGAGCAGTACTTC.

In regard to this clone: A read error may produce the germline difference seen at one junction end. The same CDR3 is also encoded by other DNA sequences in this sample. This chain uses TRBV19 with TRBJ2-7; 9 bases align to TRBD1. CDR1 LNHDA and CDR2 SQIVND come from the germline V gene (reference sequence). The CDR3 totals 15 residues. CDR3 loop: CASSPRKGQGYEQYF. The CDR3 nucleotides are TGCGCCAGTAGTCCTCGGAAGGGACAGGGCTACGAGCAGTACTTC.

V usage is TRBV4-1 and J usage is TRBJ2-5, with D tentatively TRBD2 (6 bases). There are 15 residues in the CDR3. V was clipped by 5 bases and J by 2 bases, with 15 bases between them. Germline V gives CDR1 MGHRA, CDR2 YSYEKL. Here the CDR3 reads CASSTGGRRQETQYF. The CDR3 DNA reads TGCGCCAGCAGCACCGGGGGACGGAGGCAAGAGACCCAGTACTTC.

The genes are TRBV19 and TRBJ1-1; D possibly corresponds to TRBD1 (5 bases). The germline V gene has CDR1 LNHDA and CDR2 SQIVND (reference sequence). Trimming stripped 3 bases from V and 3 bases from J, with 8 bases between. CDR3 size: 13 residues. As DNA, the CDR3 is TGTGCCAGTAGTATGGGGGTATACACTGAAGCTTTCTTT. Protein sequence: CASSMGVYTEAFF.

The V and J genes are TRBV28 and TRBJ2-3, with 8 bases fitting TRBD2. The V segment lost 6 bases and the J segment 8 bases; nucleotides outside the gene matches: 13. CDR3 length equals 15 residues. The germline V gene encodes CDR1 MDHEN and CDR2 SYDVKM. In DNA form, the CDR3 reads TGTGCCAGCAGCCGTGGGCTAGCGGGCCTGGGTACGCAGTATTTT. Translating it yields CASSRGLAGLGTQYF.

The CDR3 sequence is CASSLVGSGWETQYF. DNA for the CDR3: TGCGCCAGCAGCTTGGTGGGGAGTGGCTGGGAGACCCAGTACTTC. This rearrangement joins TRBV5-1 to TRBJ2-5; perhaps TRBD2 as D (5 bases). From germline, CDR1 is SGHRS and CDR2 YFSETQ. The germline V and J ends were trimmed by 0 bases and 5 bases, with 14 bases remaining between them. The CDR3 is made up of 15 amino acids.

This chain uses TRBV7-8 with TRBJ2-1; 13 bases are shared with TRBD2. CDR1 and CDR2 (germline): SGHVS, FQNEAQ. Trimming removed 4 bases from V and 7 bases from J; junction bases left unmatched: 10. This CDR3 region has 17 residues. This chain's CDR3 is CASSSYRTSGSWNEQFF. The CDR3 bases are TGTGCCAGCAGCTCATATCGGACTAGCGGGAGTTGGAATGAGCAGTTCTTC.

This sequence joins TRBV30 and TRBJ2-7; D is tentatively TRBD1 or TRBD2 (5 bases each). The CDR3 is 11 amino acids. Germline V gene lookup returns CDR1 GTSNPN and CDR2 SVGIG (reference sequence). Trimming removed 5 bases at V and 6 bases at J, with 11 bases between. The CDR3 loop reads CAWGHGGEQYF. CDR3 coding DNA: TGTGCCTGGGGCCATGGGGGCGAGCAGTACTTC.

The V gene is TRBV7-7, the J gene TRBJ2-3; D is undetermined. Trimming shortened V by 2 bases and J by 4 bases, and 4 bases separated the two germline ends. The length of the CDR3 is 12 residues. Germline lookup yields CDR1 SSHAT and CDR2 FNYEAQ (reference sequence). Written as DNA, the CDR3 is TGTGCCAGCAGCTTAACTCCAGATACGCAGTATTTT. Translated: CASSLTPDTQYF.

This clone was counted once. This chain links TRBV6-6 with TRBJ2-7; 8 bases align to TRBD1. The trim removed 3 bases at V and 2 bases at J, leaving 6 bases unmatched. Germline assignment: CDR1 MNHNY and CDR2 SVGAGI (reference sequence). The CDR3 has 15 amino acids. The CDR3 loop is CASSYSKTGAYEQYF. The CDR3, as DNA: TGTGCCAGCAGTTATTCCAAGACAGGGGCCTACGAGCAGTACTTC.

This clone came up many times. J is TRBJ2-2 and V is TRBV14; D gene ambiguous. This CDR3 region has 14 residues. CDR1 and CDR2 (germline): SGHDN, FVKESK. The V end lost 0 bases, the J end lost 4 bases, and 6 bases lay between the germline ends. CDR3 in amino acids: CASSQDLGTGELFF. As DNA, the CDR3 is TGTGCCAGCAGCCAAGATCTCGGCACCGGGGAGCTGTTTTTT.

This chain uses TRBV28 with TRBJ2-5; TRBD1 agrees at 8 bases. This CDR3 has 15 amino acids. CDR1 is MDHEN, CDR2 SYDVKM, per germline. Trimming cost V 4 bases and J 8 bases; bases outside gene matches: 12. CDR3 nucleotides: TGTGCCAGCAGTTCGACAGGGGAAGGTTCGGGAACCCAGTACTTC. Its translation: CASSSTGEGSGTQYF.

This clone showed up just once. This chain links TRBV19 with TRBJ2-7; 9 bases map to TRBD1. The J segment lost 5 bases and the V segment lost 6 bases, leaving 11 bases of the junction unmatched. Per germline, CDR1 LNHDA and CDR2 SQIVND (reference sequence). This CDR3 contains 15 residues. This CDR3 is CASRTEPGQGNEQYF. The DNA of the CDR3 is TGTGCCAGTAGGACCGAACCGGGACAGGGCAACGAGCAGTACTTC. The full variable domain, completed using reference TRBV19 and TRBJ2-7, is DGGITQSPKYLFRKEGQNVTLSCEQNLNHDAMYWYRQDPGQGLRLIYYSQIVNDFQKGDIAEGYSVSREKKESFPLTVTSAQKNPTAFYLCASRTEPGQGNEQYFGPGTRLTVT.

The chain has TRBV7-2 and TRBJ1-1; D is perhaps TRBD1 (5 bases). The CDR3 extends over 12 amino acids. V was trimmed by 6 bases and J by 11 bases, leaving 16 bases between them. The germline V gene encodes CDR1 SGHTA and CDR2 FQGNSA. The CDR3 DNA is TGTGCCAGCAGGCTCGGCGCGGGGGTGGCTTTCTTT. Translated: CASRLGAGVAFF.

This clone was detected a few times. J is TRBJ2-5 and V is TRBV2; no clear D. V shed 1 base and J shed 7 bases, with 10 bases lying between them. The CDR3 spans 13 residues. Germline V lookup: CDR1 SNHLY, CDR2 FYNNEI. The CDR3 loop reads CASSEVRAGTQYF. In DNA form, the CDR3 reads TGTGCCAGCAGTGAAGTCCGGGCTGGGACCCAGTACTTC.

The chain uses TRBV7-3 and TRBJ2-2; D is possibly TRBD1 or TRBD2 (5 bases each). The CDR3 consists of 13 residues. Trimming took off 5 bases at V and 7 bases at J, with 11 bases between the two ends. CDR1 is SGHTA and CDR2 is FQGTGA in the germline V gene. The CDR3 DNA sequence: TGTGCCAGCAGCGCATGGGGGAGCGGGGAGCTGTTTTTT. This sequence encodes CASSAWGSGELFF. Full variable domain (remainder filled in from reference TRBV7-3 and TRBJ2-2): GAGVSQTPSNKVTEKGKYVELRCDPISGHTALYWYRQSLGQGPEFLIYFQGTGAADDSGLPNDRFFAVRPEGSVSTLKIQRTERGDSAVYLCASSAWGSGELFFGEGSRLTVL.

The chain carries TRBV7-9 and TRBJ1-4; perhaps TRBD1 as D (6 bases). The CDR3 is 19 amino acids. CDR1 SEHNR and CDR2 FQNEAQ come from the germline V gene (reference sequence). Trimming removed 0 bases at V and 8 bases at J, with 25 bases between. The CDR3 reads CASSLARLQGPVRGEKLFF. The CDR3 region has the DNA TGTGCCAGCAGCTTAGCGAGATTACAGGGTCCGGTTAGAGGAGAAAAACTGTTTTTT.

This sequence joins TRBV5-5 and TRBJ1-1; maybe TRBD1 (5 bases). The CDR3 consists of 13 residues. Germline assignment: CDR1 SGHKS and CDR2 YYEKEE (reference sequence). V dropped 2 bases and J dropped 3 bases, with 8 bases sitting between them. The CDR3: CASSFAGDTEAFF. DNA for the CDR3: TGTGCCAGCAGCTTCGCGGGGGACACTGAAGCTTTCTTT.

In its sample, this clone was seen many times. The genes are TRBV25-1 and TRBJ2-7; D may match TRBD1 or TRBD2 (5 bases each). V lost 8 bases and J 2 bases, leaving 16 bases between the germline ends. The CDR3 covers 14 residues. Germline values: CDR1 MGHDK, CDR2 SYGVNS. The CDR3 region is CASGGDRDAYEQYF. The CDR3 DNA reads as TGTGCCAGCGGAGGAGACCGGGACGCCTACGAGCAGTACTTC.

The CDR3: CASSMIAGVNNEQFF. DNA for the CDR3: TGTGCCAGTAGTATGATAGCGGGAGTGAACAATGAGCAGTTCTTC. This chain joins TRBV19 and TRBJ2-1, with 9 bases fitting TRBD2. The germline V gene has CDR1 LNHDA and CDR2 SQIVND (reference sequence). Trimming cost V 3 bases and J 5 bases; bases outside gene matches: 5. CDR3 length equals 15 residues.